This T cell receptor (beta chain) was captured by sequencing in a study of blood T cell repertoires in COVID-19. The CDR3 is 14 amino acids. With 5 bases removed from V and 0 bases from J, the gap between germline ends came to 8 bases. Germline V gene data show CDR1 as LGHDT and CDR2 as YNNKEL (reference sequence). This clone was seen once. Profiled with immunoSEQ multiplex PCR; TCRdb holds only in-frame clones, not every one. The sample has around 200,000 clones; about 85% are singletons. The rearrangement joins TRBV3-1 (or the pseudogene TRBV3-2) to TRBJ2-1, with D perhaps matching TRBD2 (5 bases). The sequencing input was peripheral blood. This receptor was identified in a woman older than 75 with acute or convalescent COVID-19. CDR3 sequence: CASSFTSSYNEQFF. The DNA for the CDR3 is TGTGCCAGCAGCTTCACTAGCTCCTACAATGAGCAGTTCTTC.